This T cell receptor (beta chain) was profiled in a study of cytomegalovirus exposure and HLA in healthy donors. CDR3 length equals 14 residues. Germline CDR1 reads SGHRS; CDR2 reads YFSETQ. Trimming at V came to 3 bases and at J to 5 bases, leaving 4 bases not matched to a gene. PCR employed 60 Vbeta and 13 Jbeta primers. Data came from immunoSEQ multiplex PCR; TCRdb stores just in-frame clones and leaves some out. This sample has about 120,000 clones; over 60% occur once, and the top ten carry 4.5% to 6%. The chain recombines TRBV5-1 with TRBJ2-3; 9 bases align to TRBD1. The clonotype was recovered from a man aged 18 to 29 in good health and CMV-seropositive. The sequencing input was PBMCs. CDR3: CASSSGTGRDTQYF. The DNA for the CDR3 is TGCGCCAGCAGCTCCGGGACAGGGAGAGATACGCAGTATTTT.